This TCR beta chain emerged from a study of blood T cell repertoires in COVID-19. Overall study context: PBMCs, B-cell-depleted T cells, or T cells were the source of the cDNA or gDNA that made up the material.

Clones were read by immunoSEQ multiplex PCR, and TCRdb kept only the in-frame ones, dropping some. Found here are approximately 130,000 clones, 84% of them singletons; the top ten hold around 13%. Germline-derived CDR1 and CDR2 are LGHDT and YNNKEL (reference sequence). There are 15 residues in the CDR3. Trimming pared 4 bases from V and 6 bases from J, leaving 18 bases between. The chain combines TRBV3-1 (or the pseudogene TRBV3-2) with TRBJ1-2; maybe TRBD1 (6 bases). This clonotype was sampled from a human donor in a cohort sampled during active COVID-19. Sequencing was performed on peripheral blood. CDR3 sequence (DNA): TGTGCCAGCAGCCCCACCCTACAGGGCGTTAATGGCTACACCTTC. It is translated as CASSPTLQGVNGYTF.